The 18 T cell receptor beta chains presented below share a single source sample, sequenced in a study of shared clonotypes between healthy human individuals. The assay was immunoSEQ multiplex PCR, and TCRdb's table has in-frame clones only and misses some. Of 2 million to 2.5 million clones in the sample, approximately 90% are singletons; the top ten hold 0.3% to 0.45%. Sequencing was performed on naive CD4+ T cells from PBMCs. Subset reported: CD45RA+ positively selected. The source of these receptors is a man younger than 30 in good health. Some clones in this sample may be carry-over from other donors' samples.

This chain links TRBV9 with TRBJ2-7; 11 bases map to TRBD1. CDR1 SGDLS and CDR2 YYNGEE come from the germline V gene. Germline trimming cut 3 bases from V and 6 bases from J; bases unmatched to any gene: 5. The CDR3 runs to 14 residues. CDR3 in amino acids: CASSGSGTGGEQYF. The CDR3 DNA sequence: TGTGCCAGCAGCGGGTCCGGGACAGGGGGCGAGCAGTACTTC.

The chain uses TRBV5-1 and TRBJ2-5, with D possibly being TRBD1 or TRBD2 (6 bases each). Trimming left V 0 bases short and J 9 bases short, with 12 bases between. CDR1 and CDR2 (germline): SGHRS, YFSETQ. The CDR3 loop spans 13 amino acids. CDR3 nucleotide sequence: TGCGCCAGCAGCTTGGAGGGGGGAATGGCCCAGTACTTC. Encoded protein: CASSLEGGMAQYF.

The chain couples TRBV27 to TRBJ1-5; 9 bases map to TRBD1. V lost 0 bases and J lost 7; bases outside the gene matches: 7. Looked up from germline, CDR1 is MNHEY and CDR2 is SMNVEV (reference sequence). This CDR3 has 16 amino acids. CDR3 DNA: TGTGCCAGCAGTTTATCCCCGGGACAGGGAGGCCAGCCCCAGCATTTT. Protein product: CASSLSPGQGGQPQHF.

This chain connects TRBV28 to TRBJ2-1; tentatively, D is TRBD2 (6 bases). V was clipped by 5 bases and J by 5 bases, with 16 bases between them. The V gene's germline CDR1 is MDHEN and CDR2 SYDVKM. This CDR3 is built from 15 residues. In DNA, the CDR3 is TGTGCCAGCAGTGCCCCTCCCGGACTAAACAATGAGCAGTTCTTC. Translation: CASSAPPGLNNEQFF.

The chain is built from TRBV4-3 and TRBJ2-7; no definite D call. Germline CDR1 and CDR2: LGHNA and YSLEER. Between the trimmed V and J ends, which lost 0 bases and 1 base, there was a span of 13 bases. This CDR3 region has 16 residues. The CDR3 bases are TGCGCCAGCAGCCAAGATCGCGCAGGCCATTCCTACGAGCAGTACTTC. Its protein is CASSQDRAGHSYEQYF.

The chain uses TRBV7-8 and TRBJ1-3, with no clear D. The germline V gene encodes CDR1 SGHVS and CDR2 FQNEAQ. The CDR3 has 15 residues. V lost 6 bases and J lost 0, with 12 bases in between. The CDR3 sequence: CASSPGPNSGNTIYF. DNA for the CDR3: TGTGCCAGCAGTCCCGGTCCGAACTCTGGAAACACCATATATTTT.

The chain uses TRBV5-1 and TRBJ2-3; D is possibly TRBD2 (6 bases). Germline-derived CDR1 and CDR2 are SGHRS and YFSETQ. Trimming cost V 4 bases and J 6 bases, with 15 bases left between them. The length of the CDR3 is 14 residues. Here the CDR3 reads CASSPPVRGDTQYF. The CDR3 nucleotides read TGCGCCAGCAGCCCCCCCGTCCGGGGGGATACGCAGTATTTT.

The CDR3 loop reads CASSLSASYGYTF. The DNA of the CDR3 is TGTGCCAGCAGCCTCAGCGCCAGCTATGGCTACACCTTC. This sequence joins TRBV5-4 and TRBJ1-2; no firm D call. Germline values: CDR1 SGHNT, CDR2 YYREEE (reference sequence). This CDR3 is built from 13 residues. The ends were cut back, 4 bases at V and 4 bases at J, with 11 bases in the middle.

Turning to this clone: Other DNA sequences within the sample encode an identical CDR3. The rearrangement links TRBV20-1 to TRBJ2-5; D is uncertain. V shed 3 bases and J shed 5 bases, with 4 bases lying between them. CDR1 DFQATT and CDR2 SNEGSKA come from the germline V gene (reference sequence). The CDR3 extends over 10 amino acids. The CDR3 region is CSARLETQYF. The CDR3 DNA is TGCAGTGCTAGGCTGGAGACCCAGTACTTC.

The V gene is TRBV7-8, the J gene TRBJ1-5; possible D gene TRBD1, 5 bases. CDR3 length: 16 residues. Trimming cost V 3 bases and J 0 bases, with 12 bases left between them. Germline CDR1 SGHVS, CDR2 FQNEAQ. The CDR3 sequence is CASSLAGADSNQPQHF. CDR3 in DNA: TGTGCCAGCAGCTTGGCCGGGGCGGATAGCAATCAGCCCCAGCATTTT.

The chain carries TRBV28 and TRBJ1-1; 8 positions agree with TRBD1. The V and J ends lost 4 bases and 2 bases, in that order; junction bases with no gene match: 6. Germline CDR1 MDHEN, CDR2 SYDVKM. This CDR3 spans 15 amino acids. The CDR3 nucleotides are TGTGCCAGCAGTTCCGGGACAGGCTATAACACTGAAGCTTTCTTT. Its translation is CASSSGTGYNTEAFF.

The gene calls are TRBV7-6 and TRBJ2-1, with D maybe TRBD2 (6 bases). V lost 5 bases, J lost 12 bases, and 26 bases lay in between. This CDR3 spans 16 amino acids. Germline CDR1 and CDR2: SGHVS and FNYEAQ. CDR3 coding DNA: TGTGCCAGCAGCCCAGAAGCGGGCAGACAAATAGAAGGGCAGTTCTTC. As protein: CASSPEAGRQIEGQFF. Based on the CDR3 plus reference TRBV7-6 and TRBJ2-1, the full variable domain is GAGVSQSPRYKVTKRGQDVALRCDPISGHVSLYWYRQALGQGPEFLTYFNYEAQQDKSGLPNDRFSAERPEGSISTLTIQRTEQRDSAMYRCASSPEAGRQIEGQFFGPGTRLTVL.

The chain links TRBV5-1 to TRBJ1-2; 7 bases line up with TRBD1. Germline loops: CDR1 SGHRS, CDR2 YFSETQ. Trimming cost V 0 bases and J 4 bases; bases outside gene matches: 3. The CDR3 consists of 14 residues. Here the CDR3 DNA reads TGCGCCAGCAGCTTGGCCGGGACAGCCTATGGCTACACCTTC. This sequence encodes CASSLAGTAYGYTF. The full variable domain, with the rest looked up from reference TRBV5-1 and TRBJ1-2, is KAGVTQTPRYLIKTRGQQVTLSCSPISGHRSVSWYQQTPGQGLQFLFEYFSETQRNKGNFPGRFSGRQFSNSRSEMNVSTLELGDSALYLCASSLAGTAYGYTFGSGTRLTVV.

This clone appeared a single time. V and J are TRBV7-2 and TRBJ2-3; TRBD2 agrees at 9 bases. Trimming cost V 0 bases and J 2 bases; bases outside gene matches: 9. CDR1 is SGHTA, CDR2 FQGNSA, per germline. CDR3 length: 18 residues. CDR3 residues: CASSLAWWASGNTDTQYF. Written as DNA, the CDR3 is TGTGCCAGCAGCTTAGCGTGGTGGGCTAGCGGGAACACAGATACGCAGTATTTT. The full variable domain, with the rest looked up from reference TRBV7-2 and TRBJ2-3, is GAGVSQSPSNKVTEKGKDVELRCDPISGHTALYWYRQSLGQGLEFLIYFQGNSAPDKSGLPSDRFSAERTGGSVSTLTIQRTQQEDSAVYLCASSLAWWASGNTDTQYFGPGTRLTVL.

This clone has just a few counts. This chain links TRBV6-4 with TRBJ1-5; no clear D. CDR3 length: 13 residues. The V end lost 3 bases, the J end lost 7 bases, and 10 bases lay between the germline ends. The germline V gene encodes CDR1 MRHNA and CDR2 SNTAGT. CDR3 coding DNA: TGTGCCAGCAGTGAAGGGCGGGAGCAGCCCCAGCATTTT. Translated: CASSEGREQPQHF.

J is TRBJ2-7 and V is TRBV6-6, with a weak D call TRBD2 (6 bases). CDR1 is MNHNY and CDR2 is SVGAGI in the germline V gene (reference sequence). The CDR3 covers 13 residues. V was clipped by 0 bases and J by 5 bases, with 8 bases between them. This CDR3 reads CASSYSGRNEQYF. Here the CDR3 DNA reads TGTGCCAGCAGTTACTCGGGGAGGAACGAGCAGTACTTC.

The V and J genes are TRBV18 and TRBJ2-3; 7 bases align to TRBD2. Germline lookup yields CDR1 KGHSH and CDR2 LQKENI. CDR3 length equals 13 residues. J was trimmed by 5 bases and V by 2 bases; bases with no gene match: 1. CDR3 residues: CASSPGGGDTQYF. In DNA form, the CDR3 reads TGTGCCAGCTCACCAGGGGGGGGAGATACGCAGTATTTT.

The genes are TRBV10-3 and TRBJ1-2; TRBD1 matches 9 bases. The length of the CDR3 is 14 residues. V was pared by 4 bases and J by 3 bases, with 3 bases of the junction left unmatched. Germline CDR1 reads ENHRY; CDR2 reads SYGVKD. In nucleotides, the CDR3 is TGTGCCATCAGTGGGACAGGGGAGCACTATGGCTACACCTTC. Amino acids: CAISGTGEHYGYTF.